This TCR beta chain comes out of a study of glioma-infiltrating T cells after dendritic cell vaccination. Turning to the study itself: Dendritic cell vaccine was injected intradermally three times, biweekly.

Study results and caveats: No direct clonality-survival link was found; a diverse polyclonal response may matter. Longer survival after dendritic cell vaccination followed higher pretreatment TIL content.

Worth noting for this clone: Its target is not known.

Time point given: after dendritic cell vaccination, including at tumor progression/relapse. None of the glioblastoma patients had an isocitrate dehydrogenase mutation. The V gene end was trimmed by 2 bases and the J gene end by 2 bases; junction bases not matched to a gene: 5. The germline gives CDR1 SGDLS, CDR2 YYNGEE. The CDR3 length is 16 residues. Assay: immunoSEQ multiplex PCR; the TCRdb copy retains only in-frame clones and omits some. The sample lists 70,000 to 100,000 clones; 75% to 90% were seen once. Sequencing was performed on blood, taken after dendritic cell vaccination. The chain joins TRBV9 to TRBJ2-5; 11 bases align to TRBD2. The sequence came from a human donor with glioblastoma. CDR3 nucleotide sequence: TGTGCCAGCAGCGTGTTTAGCGGGGGGGTTCAAGAGACCCAGTACTTC. Translation gives CASSVFSGGVQETQYF.